The sequence of this T cell receptor beta chain was determined in a study of shared clonotypes between healthy human individuals. Study background: Donors consisted of two women and a few men between 18 and 49.

TCRdb's copy holds only in-frame clones and misses some; the assay was immunoSEQ multiplex PCR. The sample has 950,000 to 1,300,000 clones, around 76% seen once. This CDR3 comprises 17 residues. V lost 0 bases, J lost 0 bases, and 4 bases stayed unmatched. Germline values: CDR1 SGDLS, CDR2 YYNGEE. The sample comprised memory CD4+ T cells sorted from blood. Subset: CD45RA-negative fraction. The chain combines TRBV9 with TRBJ2-3; 10 nucleotides agree with TRBD2. The receptor comes from a man between 18 and 29 years old in good health. As DNA, the CDR3 is TGTGCCAGCAGCGTAGCAGCGGGGGGGTCTAGCACAGATACGCAGTATTTT. Its translation: CASSVAAGGSSTDTQYF.